Listed below are T cell receptor beta chains from one sample, sequenced in a study of post-analysis software for immune sequencing data. One entry per CDR3 protein results from TCRdb running MiXCR on the PCR reads. There are fewer than 900,000 distinct CDR3 sequences in the sample; around 46% occur only once, and roughly 4.9% lies in the top ten. The sequencing input was blood. The receptors come from a girl aged 10 to 17 with multiple sclerosis. Both conserved end residues are part of each CDR3. Fields, in order: V gene, J gene, clone size, D gene, CDR3 protein, CDR3 DNA. D genes are given only for firm matches. Part of the rows lack a size; the others show once, few, many or a class for expanded clones.

V: TRBV6-4
J: TRBJ2-7
size: few
D: NA
CDR3: CASSASPGGYEQYF
DNA: TGTGCCAGCAGTGCCTCACCTGGGGGTTACGAGCAGTACTTC

V: TRBV20-1
J: TRBJ2-7
size: NA
D: TRBD2
CDR3: CSARGLAGSYEQYF
DNA: TGCAGTGCTAGAGGACTAGCGGGGTCCTACGAGCAGTACTTC

V: TRBV7-8
J: TRBJ2-7
size: NA
D: NA
CDR3: CASSLPSGPTYEQYF
DNA: TGTGCCAGCAGCTTACCGAGCGGGCCCACCTACGAGCAGTACTTC

V: TRBV29-1
J: TRBJ2-5
size: NA
D: NA
CDR3: CSARTTGRWEQYF
DNA: TGCAGCGCCCGCACGACTGGGAGGTGGGAGCAGTACTTC

V: TRBV14
J: TRBJ1-2
size: few
D: NA
CDR3: CASSQIKGSSYTF
DNA: TGTGCCAGCAGCCAAATAAAAGGATCGAGCTACACCTTC

V: TRBV9
J: TRBJ2-3
size: NA
D: NA
CDR3: CASSVQSSTQYF
DNA: TGTGCCAGCAGCGTACAGTCCAGTACGCAGTATTTT

V: TRBV4-3
J: TRBJ2-1
size: NA
D: NA
CDR3: CASSQDRGTAYNEQFF
DNA: TGCGCCAGCAGCCAAGACCGAGGGACTGCCTACAATGAGCAGTTCTTC

V: TRBV7-9
J: TRBJ2-7
size: NA
D: NA
CDR3: CASSLKMQGRRYEQYF
DNA: TGTGCCAGCAGCTTAAAAATGCAGGGAAGACGCTACGAGCAGTACTTC

V: TRBV7-8
J: TRBJ2-5
size: few
D: TRBD1
CDR3: CASSPGTAETQYF
DNA: TGTGCCAGCAGCCCTGGGACAGCAGAGACCCAGTACTTC

V: TRBV5-1
J: TRBJ1-1
size: few
D: NA
CDR3: CASSLRGVTEAFF
DNA: TGCGCCAGCAGCTTGCGGGGAGTCACTGAAGCTTTCTTT

V: TRBV12-3/TRBV12-4
J: TRBJ2-5
size: once
D: TRBD1
CDR3: CASSLGDRGKETQYF
DNA: TGTGCCAGCAGTTTAGGAGACAGGGGAAAAGAGACCCAGTACTTC

V: TRBV12-3/TRBV12-4
J: TRBJ2-3
size: NA
D: NA
CDR3: CASSLVIPTDTQYF
DNA: TGTGCCAGCAGTTTGGTCATACCTACAGATACGCAGTATTTT

V: TRBV7-8
J: TRBJ1-2
size: few
D: NA
CDR3: CASSLARGGRDGYTF
DNA: TGTGCCAGCAGCTTAGCGAGGGGGGGGCGCGATGGCTACACCTTC

V: TRBV6-6
J: TRBJ2-7
size: NA
D: NA
CDR3: CASTPGPYEQYF
DNA: TGTGCCAGCACCCCAGGACCCTACGAGCAGTACTTC

V: TRBV5-1
J: TRBJ2-7
size: NA
D: NA
CDR3: CASSLGARSEQYF
DNA: TGCGCCAGCAGCTTGGGGGCGCGTAGTGAGCAGTACTTC

V: TRBV7-2
J: TRBJ2-1
size: few
D: TRBD2
CDR3: CASSLLGLAASSYNEQFF
DNA: TGTGCCAGCAGCTTACTAGGACTAGCGGCGAGCTCCTACAATGAGCAGTTCTTC

V: TRBV20-1
J: TRBJ1-1
size: NA
D: NA
CDR3: CSASGTHSIGGNTEAFF
DNA: TGCAGTGCTAGTGGGACCCATTCCATAGGGGGGAACACTGAAGCTTTCTTT

V: TRBV12-3/TRBV12-4
J: TRBJ1-2
size: few
D: NA
CDR3: CASTEQGINGYTF
DNA: TGTGCCAGCACCGAACAGGGAATCAACGGCTACACCTTC

V: TRBV29-1
J: TRBJ2-1
size: NA
D: TRBD2
CDR3: CSVTLAGGLGNEQFF
DNA: TGCAGCGTAACCCTAGCGGGAGGGCTGGGAAATGAGCAGTTCTTC

V: TRBV20-1
J: TRBJ2-7
size: NA
D: TRBD1
CDR3: CRARDRTGQGATYEQYF
DNA: TGCAGAGCTAGAGATCGGACAGGACAGGGGGCGACCTACGAGCAGTACTTC

V: TRBV7-9
J: TRBJ2-4
size: NA
D: TRBD2
CDR3: CASSRQKLAGGPLAKNIQYF
DNA: TGTGCCAGCAGCCGACAAAAACTAGCGGGAGGCCCACTAGCCAAAAACATTCAGTACTTC

V: TRBV6-1
J: TRBJ1-2
size: NA
D: NA
CDR3: CASADFTGRDYGYTF
DNA: TGTGCCAGCGCTGACTTCACAGGGAGAGACTATGGCTACACCTTC

V: TRBV20-1
J: TRBJ2-7
size: few
D: NA
CDR3: CSAIPRDLPYEQYF
DNA: TGCAGTGCTATCCCACGGGACTTACCCTACGAGCAGTACTTC

V: TRBV4-1
J: TRBJ2-1
size: NA
D: NA
CDR3: CASSQDRDQFF
DNA: TGCGCCAGCAGCCAAGATAGGGACCAGTTCTTC

V: TRBV14
J: TRBJ2-3
size: few
D: TRBD2
CDR3: CASSHLGLAEITDTQYF
DNA: TGTGCCAGCAGCCACCTAGGACTAGCGGAGATCACAGATACGCAGTATTTT

V: TRBV11-2
J: TRBJ2-1
size: NA
D: TRBD2
CDR3: CASSSVASGRAGYNEQFF
DNA: TGTGCCAGCAGCTCTGTGGCTAGCGGGAGGGCCGGGTACAATGAGCAGTTCTTC

V: TRBV29-1
J: TRBJ2-3
size: few
D: NA
CDR3: CSARTTGTDTQYF
DNA: TGCAGCGCCCGGACCACAGGCACAGATACGCAGTATTTT

V: TRBV29-1
J: TRBJ2-3
size: NA
D: NA
CDR3: CSVERAVTRVTQYF
DNA: TGCAGCGTTGAAAGGGCTGTAACGAGAGTTACGCAGTATTTT

V: TRBV6-5
J: TRBJ2-5
size: NA
D: NA
CDR3: CASSHGSGFPGQETQYF
DNA: TGTGCCAGCAGTCACGGCTCAGGGTTTCCCGGCCAAGAGACCCAGTACTTC

V: TRBV10-3
J: TRBJ2-1
size: few
D: TRBD2
CDR3: CAISDARRRLAGYNEQFF
DNA: TGTGCCATCAGTGACGCACGGCGGAGACTAGCGGGCTACAATGAGCAGTTCTTC

V: TRBV5-1
J: TRBJ2-5
size: NA
D: TRBD2
CDR3: CASSSGLAETQYF
DNA: TGCGCCAGCAGCTCGGGACTAGCGGAGACCCAGTACTTC

V: TRBV20-1
J: TRBJ2-7
size: NA
D: NA
CDR3: CSALTGLRVEQYF
DNA: TGCAGTGCTCTGACTGGGCTGCGTGTCGAGCAGTACTTC

V: TRBV4-3
J: TRBJ2-7
size: NA
D: NA
CDR3: CASSQDGVQGIDEQYF
DNA: TGCGCCAGCAGCCAAGATGGCGTCCAGGGTATCGACGAGCAGTACTTC

V: TRBV7-6
J: TRBJ1-1
size: NA
D: TRBD1
CDR3: CASSLTVQGADTEAFF
DNA: TGTGCCAGCAGCTTAACCGTACAGGGGGCTGACACTGAAGCTTTCTTT

V: TRBV15
J: TRBJ2-7
size: NA
D: TRBD1
CDR3: CATSREWIGQGAGEQYF
DNA: TGTGCCACCAGCAGAGAGTGGATTGGACAGGGGGCTGGCGAGCAGTACTTC

V: TRBV7-9
J: TRBJ2-7
size: NA
D: TRBD2
CDR3: CATTGLAGVSSYEQYF
DNA: TGTGCCACAACGGGACTAGCGGGAGTGAGCTCCTACGAGCAGTACTTC

V: TRBV23-1
J: TRBJ2-7
size: NA
D: NA
CDR3: CASTQGGLSYEQYF
DNA: TGCGCCAGCACCCAAGGGGGTCTATCCTACGAGCAGTACTTC

V: TRBV27
J: TRBJ2-7
size: NA
D: NA
CDR3: CASSLTGKFYEQYF
DNA: TGTGCCAGCAGTTTGACCGGAAAATTCTACGAGCAGTACTTC

V: TRBV20-1
J: TRBJ1-2
size: NA
D: NA
CDR3: CSARECYGYTF
DNA: TGCAGTGCTAGGGAGTGCTATGGCTACACCTTC

V: TRBV5-1
J: TRBJ2-1
size: NA
D: NA
CDR3: CASSAGQYNEQFF
DNA: TGCGCCAGCAGCGCGGGACAATACAATGAGCAGTTCTTC

V: TRBV6-2/TRBV6-3
J: TRBJ2-7
size: NA
D: TRBD2
CDR3: CASGDRPIGTSGDNEQYF
DNA: TGTGCCAGCGGTGACCGTCCAATAGGGACTAGCGGAGACAATGAGCAGTACTTC

V: TRBV3-1
J: TRBJ2-1
size: NA
D: TRBD2
CDR3: CASSRANGLAGGHEQFF
DNA: TGTGCCAGCAGCCGAGCTAACGGACTGGCGGGAGGTCATGAGCAGTTCTTC

V: TRBV12-3/TRBV12-4
J: TRBJ2-5
size: NA
D: NA
CDR3: CASSSRGQLYQETQYF
DNA: TGTGCCAGCAGTTCCCGCGGACAGTTGTACCAAGAGACCCAGTACTTC

V: TRBV7-9
J: TRBJ2-1
size: NA
D: NA
CDR3: CASSSAQGITRDEQFF
DNA: TGTGCCAGCAGCTCAGCCCAGGGTATAACCCGGGATGAGCAGTTCTTC